This T cell receptor beta chain was recorded in a study of T and B cells in COVID-19 patients. Study-level points and caveats: Few blood samples existed from mildly ill patients during symptoms or early in severe cases. Patients with COVID-19 reportedly showed strongly skewed T cell receptor beta variable and joining gene usage.

Each TRB amplification used roughly 240-550 ng of genomic DNA from blood. V lost 2 bases, J lost 4 bases, and 1 base stayed unmatched. The CDR3 is 13 residues long. The germline V gene encodes CDR1 SGHRS and CDR2 YFSETQ. TRB rearrangements were amplified by multiplex PCR with BIOMED2 TRB-A/B primers. TCRdb processed the multiplex PCR reads anew with MiXCR; each CDR3 protein has one entry. The profile covers roughly 2,300 distinct CDR3 sequences, with approximately 27% appearing a single time and 35% taken by the ten largest. This clonotype was seen a handful of times. Its antigen is not identified. Material: blood. The chain carries TRBV5-1 and TRBJ1-1; TRBD1 matches at 8 bases. The receptor comes from a human donor with active COVID-19. This CDR3 reads CASSFGQGTEAFF. CDR3 DNA sequence: TGCGCCAGCAGCTTCGGACAGGGCACTGAAGCTTTCTTT.